These 22 T cell receptor beta chains originate from one sample sequenced in a study of T cells in Graves' hyperthyroidism and ophthalmopathy. TCR beta CDR3 regions were amplified from RNA. First-round RT-PCR of the TCR CDR3 relied on the HTBI primer set. Each CDR3 protein gets one entry after TCRdb re-called the multiplex PCR reads with MiXCR. Among over 700,000 distinct CDR3 sequences listed, 38% were seen once. The sample consisted of blood. Receptor source: a man aged 18 to 35 with Graves' hyperthyroidism.

The chain couples TRBV20-1 to TRBJ2-7; 9 bases are a match to TRBD2. The J call is uncertain, as TRBJ2-1 better fits the DNA end. Germline V lookup: CDR1 DFQATT, CDR2 SNEGSKA (reference sequence). This CDR3 region has 16 residues. CDR3 sequence: CSARPRAAGGRNEQFF. In DNA, the CDR3 is TGCAGTGCTAGGCCCAGGGCTGCGGGAGGGCGCAATGAGCAGTTCTTC.

J is TRBJ1-5 and V is TRBV12-3 or TRBV12-4; D might be TRBD1 (5 bases). The CDR3 contains 15 residues. The V end was cut by 2 bases, the J end by 6 bases, with 14 bases between. The CDR3 nucleotides read TGTGCCAGCAGTTTAACCGACAGCGGGGCTCAGCCCCAGCATTTT. Protein sequence: CASSLTDSGAQPQHF.

The rearrangement joins TRBV7-9 to TRBJ2-7, with TRBD2 matching over 10 bases. CDR3 length: 15 residues. From germline, CDR1 is SEHNR and CDR2 FQNEAQ (reference sequence). Unmatched junction bases numbered 7, after V lost 6 bases and J lost 2 bases. CDR3: CASRRTSGRAYEQYF. Here the CDR3 DNA reads TGTGCCAGCAGACGGACTAGCGGAAGAGCCTACGAGCAGTACTTC.

The chain uses TRBV7-2 and TRBJ2-3; either TRBD1 or TRBD2 may fit D (6 bases each). The ends were cut back, 5 bases at V and 6 bases at J, with 18 bases in the middle. CDR1 and CDR2 from the germline V gene are SGHTA and FQGNSA. This CDR3 is built from 15 residues. In DNA form, the CDR3 reads TGTGCCAGCAGCCAAGATGTCAGGGGACTTGATACGCAGTATTTT. Its protein product is CASSQDVRGLDTQYF.

The chain links TRBV29-1 to TRBJ2-2, with D possibly being TRBD2 (6 bases). Germline values: CDR1 SQVTM, CDR2 ANQGSEA. The CDR3 loop spans 14 amino acids. V was pared by 3 bases and J by 1 base, with 9 bases between. CDR3 loop: CSVEGGQNTGELFF. The CDR3 bases are TGCAGCGTTGAGGGAGGCCAGAACACCGGGGAGCTGTTTTTT.

This clonotype was seen at least ten times. The rearrangement uses TRBV29-1 and TRBJ2-5, with D uncertain. The CDR3 is 11 residues long. V lost 3 bases and J lost 5, with 7 bases in between. From germline, CDR1 is SQVTM and CDR2 ANQGSEA. The CDR3 coding sequence is TGCAGCGTTGAGACGGCGGAGACCCAGTACTTC. Amino acid sequence: CSVETAETQYF.

The rearrangement joins TRBV6-2 or TRBV6-3 to TRBJ2-7; 7 nucleotides match TRBD1. V shed 2 bases, J shed 1 base, and the junction held 8 bases outside the gene matches. CDR1 and CDR2 (germline): MNHEY, SVGEGT. This CDR3 is 16 amino acids long. The CDR3, as DNA: TGTGCCAGCAGTTACACGGGACCAGGGGGATCCTACGAGCAGTACTTC. It translates to CASSYTGPGGSYEQYF.

V is TRBV9 and J is TRBJ2-7; 7 nucleotides align to TRBD1. Germline assignment: CDR1 SGDLS and CDR2 YYNGEE. The CDR3 consists of 16 residues. After removal of 0 bases from V and 1 base from J, the junction contained 7 bases not matched to a gene. The CDR3 reads CASSVGGTEFSYEQYF. The CDR3 coding sequence is TGTGCCAGCAGCGTAGGAGGGACAGAATTTTCCTACGAGCAGTACTTC.

The chain couples TRBV2 to TRBJ2-2; D may be TRBD2 (5 bases). Trimming cost V 5 bases and J 0 bases, with 7 bases left between them. In germline, CDR1 is SNHLY, CDR2 FYNNEI. The CDR3 length is 14 residues. CDR3 in DNA: TGTGCCAGCAGTCGGGGTTCGAACACCGGGGAGCTGTTTTTT. Protein product: CASSRGSNTGELFF.

V gene TRBV15 combines with J gene TRBJ1-4, with D tentatively TRBD1 (5 bases). Germline V gene sequence: CDR1 LNHNV, CDR2 YYDKDF (reference sequence). The CDR3 contains 14 residues. The V end was cut by 3 bases, the J end by 8 bases, with 13 bases between. The CDR3 DNA is TGTGCCACCAGCAGCGAAGGGGCAAAAGAAAAACTGTTTTTT. This encodes CATSSEGAKEKLFF.

This clonotype was picked up one time. The chain is built from TRBV28 and TRBJ2-6; D is unresolved. CDR3 size: 14 residues. The V end was cut by 2 bases, the J end by 5 bases, with 7 bases between. Germline loops: CDR1 MDHEN, CDR2 SYDVKM. The CDR3 loop reads CASSLMGWANVLTF. For the CDR3, the DNA is TGTGCCAGCAGTTTAATGGGGTGGGCCAACGTCCTGACTTTC.

This clonotype was seen only a few times. The rearrangement uses TRBV12-3 or TRBV12-4 and TRBJ1-3; weak D call: TRBD1 (5 bases). The CDR3 covers 14 residues. With 6 bases removed from V and 4 bases from J, the gap between germline ends came to 13 bases. CDR3 region: CASRGALWGNTIYF. The CDR3 DNA sequence: TGTGCCAGCAGAGGGGCCCTCTGGGGAAACACCATATATTTT.

V usage is TRBV10-3 and J usage is TRBJ2-7, with 10 bases identical to TRBD1. V was clipped by 6 bases and J by 4 bases; unmatched bases: 3. The germline V gene has CDR1 ENHRY and CDR2 SYGVKD. The CDR3 spans 13 residues. CDR3 amino acids: CAISRQGAYEQYF. The CDR3 DNA reads as TGTGCCATCAGCCGACAGGGGGCATACGAGCAGTACTTC.

V and J are TRBV7-2 and TRBJ1-3; D is undetermined. The CDR3 runs 16 residues. Trimming pared 4 bases from V and 1 base from J, leaving 14 bases between. The V gene's germline CDR1 is SGHTA and CDR2 FQGNSA. The CDR3 here is CASSSVAAFSGNTIYF. CDR3 nucleotides: TGTGCCAGCAGCTCAGTCGCGGCATTTTCTGGAAACACCATATATTTT.

The J gene is TRBJ1-5, the V gene TRBV6-5; 8 bases map to TRBD1. From germline, CDR1 is MNHEY and CDR2 SVGAGI. The CDR3 runs 14 residues. V lost 7 bases and J lost 4; bases outside the gene matches: 6. CDR3 sequence reads: CASTGQGRNQPQHF. In nucleotides, the CDR3 is TGTGCCAGCACCGGACAGGGTCGGAATCAGCCCCAGCATTTT.

In its sample, this clonotype was seen many times. Sequence at one end of the junction differs from germline and may be a read error. The genes are TRBV2 and TRBJ1-2; D unclear. CDR1 is SNHLY, CDR2 FYNNEI, per germline. This CDR3 region has 13 residues. The CDR3 region has the DNA TGCGCCAGCAGTGAAGGGAGGAACTATGGCTACACCTTC. Encoded protein: CASSEGRNYGYTF.

The chain recombines TRBV7-9 with TRBJ2-5; no clear D. The germline V gene encodes CDR1 SEHNR and CDR2 FQNEAQ (reference sequence). This CDR3 is 14 amino acids long. V dropped 2 bases and J dropped 3 bases, with 10 bases sitting between them. This chain's CDR3 is CASSLSPSEETQYF. The CDR3 DNA is TGTGCCAGCAGCTTAAGTCCCTCGGAAGAGACCCAGTACTTC.

This clonotype was picked up many times. J is TRBJ1-5 and V is TRBV19, with 9 bases matching TRBD1. Trimming removed 9 bases from V and 4 bases from J; junction bases left unmatched: 4. Per the germline V gene, CDR1 is LNHDA and CDR2 is SQIVND (reference sequence). The CDR3 is made up of 13 amino acids. Here the CDR3 DNA reads TGTGCCAGCCGGGACAGGGCAAATCAGCCCCAGCATTTT. This translates into CASRDRANQPQHF.

Turning to this clonotype: One base away lies a much larger clone, so this may be a sequencing read error. The chain employs TRBV2 and TRBJ1-4, with TRBD1 as a possible D gene (5 bases). The CDR3 sequence is 13 residues long. The germline V and J ends were trimmed by 7 bases and 10 bases, with 16 bases remaining between them. In germline, CDR1 is SNHLY, CDR2 FYNNEI. The CDR3 DNA is TGTGCCAGCACTGGGTCCCCGACAGCAAAACTGTTTTTT. Translating gives CASTGSPTAKLFF. Filled out from reference TRBV2 and TRBJ1-4, the complete variable domain reads EPEVTQTPSHQVTQMGQEVILRCVPISNHLYFYWYRQILGQKVEFLVSFYNNEISEKSEIFDDQFSVERPDGSNFTLKIRSTKLEDSAMYFCASTGSPTAKLFFGSGTQLSVL.

At least ten counts were recorded for this clonotype. The V and J genes are TRBV20-1 and TRBJ1-3, with TRBD1 matching over 9 bases. The CDR3 covers 15 residues. The V gene end was trimmed by 4 bases and the J gene end by 4 bases; junction bases not matched to a gene: 8. Germline values: CDR1 DFQATT, CDR2 SNEGSKA (reference sequence). As DNA, the CDR3 is TGCAGTGCTATCTACCGGGACAGGGAAGGAAACACCATATATTTT. Amino acid sequence: CSAIYRDREGNTIYF.

The J gene is TRBJ2-7, the V gene TRBV6-7; 9 bases match TRBD1. TRBV6-7 is labeled an ORF, and its function is uncertain. There are 17 residues in the CDR3. The V gene end was trimmed by 6 bases and the J gene end by 0 bases; junction bases not matched to a gene: 12. CDR3 nucleotide sequence: TGTGCCAGCAGAAGTCCCGGGACAGGGACCTACTCCTACGAGCAGTACTTC. Amino acids: CASRSPGTGTYSYEQYF.

This clonotype has a handful of counts. The J gene is TRBJ2-2, the V gene TRBV19; a weak D match, TRBD2 (5 bases). The CDR3 loop spans 14 amino acids. Deletions cut 4 bases from V and 5 bases from J, with 11 bases between. Germline CDR1 reads LNHDA; CDR2 reads SQIVND (reference sequence). The DNA for the CDR3 is TGTGCCAGTAGTACCGTCACGGGGACCGGGGAGCTGTTTTTT. Protein: CASSTVTGTGELFF.